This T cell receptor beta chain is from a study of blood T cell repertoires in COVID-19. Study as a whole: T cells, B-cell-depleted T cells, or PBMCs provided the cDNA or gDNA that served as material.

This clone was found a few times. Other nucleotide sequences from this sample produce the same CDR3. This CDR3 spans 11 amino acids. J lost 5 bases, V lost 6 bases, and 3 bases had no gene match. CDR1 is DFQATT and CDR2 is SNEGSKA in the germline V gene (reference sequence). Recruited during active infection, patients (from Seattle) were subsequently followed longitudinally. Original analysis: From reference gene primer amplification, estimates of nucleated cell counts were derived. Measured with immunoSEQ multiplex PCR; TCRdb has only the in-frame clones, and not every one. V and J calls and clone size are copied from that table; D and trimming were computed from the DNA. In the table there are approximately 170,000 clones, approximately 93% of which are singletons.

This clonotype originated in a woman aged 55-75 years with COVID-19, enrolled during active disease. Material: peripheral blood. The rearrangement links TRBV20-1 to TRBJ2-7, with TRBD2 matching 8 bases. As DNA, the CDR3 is TGCAGTGCCCGGGGGGGAGACGAGCAGTACTTC. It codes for CSARGGDEQYF.